This T cell receptor beta chain was sequenced for a study of blood T cell repertoires in COVID-19. Across the whole study: There were acute and convalescent COVID-19 samples, and they came from the United States, Italy and Spain. T cells, B-cell-depleted T cells, or PBMCs supplied cDNA or gDNA.

V lost 3 bases to trimming and J lost 4 bases; unmatched junction nucleotides: 3. The CDR3 loop spans 13 amino acids. CDR1 and CDR2 (germline): DFQATT, SNEGSKA (reference sequence). Per the authors' pipeline: Estimates of nucleated cell counts were drawn from the amplification of reference gene primers. Assay: immunoSEQ multiplex PCR; the TCRdb copy retains only in-frame clones and omits some. Clonal size and the V and J genes are those of that table, whereas D and trimming came from the DNA. There are more than 45,000 clones in the sample; less than 95% occur only once, and 2.5% to 3.5% lies in the top ten.

The receptor was isolated from a human donor in a cohort sampled during active COVID-19. The sample was peripheral blood. The chain uses TRBV20-1 and TRBJ1-3; TRBD1 agrees at 7 bases. CDR3 nucleotide sequence: TGCAGTGCTAGTCGACAGGGAGGAAACACCATATATTTT. Translating it yields CSASRQGGNTIYF.